One sample yielded the 27 T cell receptor beta chains listed below, sequenced in a study of tumor-infiltrating lymphocytes in primary liver carcinoma. Without any cell sorting, about 19-32 mg of bulk tissue yielded co-extracted RNA and DNA. Using a constant-region primer together with ProtoScript II reverse transcriptase, TCR beta cDNA was made from 500 ng of total RNA. Modified slightly, ARM-PCR produced TCR beta libraries over three nested multiplex PCR rounds. Two initial PCR rounds of ten to eleven cycles each paired TRBV1-TRBV30 forward primers with a C-beta reverse primer. TCRdb reanalysed the multiplex PCR reads using MiXCR and keeps one entry per CDR3 protein. The table records 20,000 to 30,000 distinct CDR3 sequences, 75% to 80% of them present only once. Source material: liver tumor tissue from sampling region 5. Subset meaning: tumor region T5, tumor centre. The receptors originated from a woman aged 25-40 years with primary liver carcinoma and hepatitis B virus infection.

In its sample, this clonotype was seen once. V is TRBV29-1 and J is TRBJ1-2; D call uncertain. The CDR3 runs to 11 residues. CDR1 and CDR2 from the germline V gene are SQVTM and ANQGSEA. Trimming took 4 bases from V and 7 from J, leaving 10 bases between them. The CDR3 DNA sequence: TGCAGCGTTGCTCGGGAACTTGGCTACACCTTC. It codes for CSVARELGYTF.

Worth noting for this clonotype: The junction and the germline gene differ at one end; a read error may be behind it. V gene TRBV6-5 combines with J gene TRBJ2-7; D is ambiguous. This CDR3 contains 15 residues. Germline V lookup: CDR1 MNHEY, CDR2 SVGAGI. The CDR3 DNA reads as TGTGCTAGCAGTTACCAGGACGGCAGCTCCTACGAGCAGTACTTC. It codes for CASSYQDGSSYEQYF.

This clonotype was counted ten times or more. The J gene is TRBJ2-3, the V gene TRBV11-1; TRBD2 matches 11 bases. Germline V gene data show CDR1 as SGHAT and CDR2 as FQDESV (reference sequence). V lost 5 bases to trimming and J lost 0 bases; unmatched junction nucleotides: 4. The CDR3 loop spans 16 amino acids. In nucleotides, the CDR3 is TGTGCCAGCAGCAAGGGACTAGCGGTTAGCACAGATACGCAGTATTTT. Encoded protein: CASSKGLAVSTDTQYF.

Regarding this clonotype: Since no conserved phenylalanine or tryptophan closes the CDR3, a read error is the likely cause. V usage is TRBV4-3 and J usage is TRBJ2-7; possibly TRBD1 for D (6 bases). CDR1 and CDR2 from the germline V gene are LGHNA and YSLEER. CDR3 length: 15 residues. CDR3 nucleotide sequence: TGCGCTAGCAGCCAGCTACAGGACAGCTCCTACGAGCAGTACCCC. Its translation: CASSQLQDSSYEQYP.

Notes on this clonotype: No conserved phenylalanine or tryptophan ends this CDR3, so it is likely a read error. The J gene is TRBJ2-1, the V gene TRBV12-5, with TRBD2 matching over 11 bases. CDR3 length: 15 amino acids. Germline assignment: CDR1 LGHNT and CDR2 FRNRAP. The J segment lost 6 bases and the V segment lost 9 bases, leaving 10 bases of the junction unmatched. CDR3 region: CASGSSLAGANEQFI. In DNA form, the CDR3 reads TGTGCTAGCGGCTCATCACTAGCGGGAGCCAATGAGCAGTTCATC.

Concerning this clonotype itself: The CDR3 carries no conserved terminal phenylalanine or tryptophan, so it likely arises from a read error. The chain links TRBV6-5 to TRBJ2-1; 13 bases are shared with TRBD2. CDR1 is MNHEY, CDR2 SVGAGI, per germline. The CDR3 covers 16 residues. The CDR3 nucleotides read TGTGCCGGCAGTTACGCCGGGACTAGCGGGAACAATGAGCAGTTCCTC. Its protein is CAGSYAGTSGNNEQFL.

With regard to this clonotype: A read error may account for a junction end that differs from germline. V is TRBV11-2 and J is TRBJ2-7; 7 bases map to TRBD2. CDR3 length: 14 amino acids. Germline lookup yields CDR1 SGHAT and CDR2 FQNNGV. In DNA, the CDR3 is TGTGTCAGCAGCTTAGTAGGCGGGAGCTACGAACAGTACTTC. Its translation: CVSSLVGGSYEQYF.

Comments on this clonotype: Relative to the germline gene, one junction end is altered; a read error may explain this. The V gene is TRBV4-3, the J gene TRBJ2-1; D is ambiguous. The CDR3 is 15 amino acids. The V gene's germline CDR1 is LGHNA and CDR2 YSLEER. CDR3 DNA sequence: TGCGCCAGCAACCAAGTCCTATACTACTCCCATAAGCAGTTTTTC. This sequence encodes CASNQVLYYSHKQFF.

As for this clonotype: One end of the junction is discordant with germline, which a read error may explain. This chain links TRBV6-6 with TRBJ1-4; D is uncertain. The CDR3 consists of 12 residues. Germline lookup yields CDR1 MNHNY and CDR2 SVGAGI (reference sequence). CDR3 DNA: TGTGCCAGCGCGCGGGGTGATGAAAAACTGTTTTTC. Translated: CASARGDEKLFF.

This clonotype was found many times. This sequence joins TRBV18 and TRBJ2-3; 10 bases line up with TRBD2. Germline CDR1 is KGHSH and CDR2 is LQKENI. The CDR3 contains 15 residues. V lost 3 bases, J lost 10 bases, and 10 bases stayed unmatched. As DNA, the CDR3 is TGTGCCAGCTCACCTCGGGCTAGCGGGAGTGAGGCGCAGTATTTT. Its protein is CASSPRASGSEAQYF.

Regarding this clonotype: The CDR3 does not close with the conserved phenylalanine or tryptophan, likely indicating a read error. The chain recombines TRBV4-3 with TRBJ1-2, with D possibly TRBD1 on 5 matching bases. Looked up from germline, CDR1 is LGHNA and CDR2 is YSLEER. The CDR3 runs to 20 residues. V lost 1 base, J lost 0 bases, and 24 bases lay in between. The CDR3 nucleotides are TGCGCCAGCAGCCAAGGCGAAGCAAGGGGCATGACCGCTACTAACTATGGCTACACCATC. Amino acid sequence: CASSQGEARGMTATNYGYTI.

This chain connects TRBV29-1 to TRBJ2-3, with D possibly TRBD2 on 5 matching bases. The ends were cut back, 7 bases at V and 8 bases at J, with 28 bases in the middle. Germline V gene data show CDR1 as SQVTM and CDR2 as ANQGSEA. CDR3 size: 16 residues. The CDR3 DNA reads TGCAGCGCCTCCCGGGCTAGCAGGAATAGATCAGGTACGCAGTATTTT. The encoded protein is CSASRASRNRSGTQYF.

In DNA form, the CDR3 reads TGTGCCAGCAGTCGGACAGTGCTTATAGGTGGCTACACCTTC. Its protein is CASSRTVLIGGYTF. The gene calls are TRBV5-4 and TRBJ1-2; possibly TRBD1 for D (6 bases). CDR1 and CDR2 from the germline V gene are SGHNT and YYREEE (reference sequence). V shed 5 bases and J shed 7 bases, with 18 bases lying between them. This CDR3 region has 14 residues.

This clonotype is medium-sized within its sample. The rearrangement uses TRBV6-1 and TRBJ1-1; D gene unclear. Germline V gene data show CDR1 as MNHNS and CDR2 as SASEGT. V was pared by 3 bases and J by 3 bases, with 11 bases between. The CDR3 covers 14 residues. The CDR3 nucleotides read TGTGCCAGCAGTGAGTACTCCCCTTACACTGAAGCTTTCTTT. This codes for CASSEYSPYTEAFF.

Points on this clonotype: At one end the junction does not follow the germline gene, possibly because of a read error. CDR3 in DNA: TGTGTCAGCAGCCAACTAGAGGGGGGGGGGTATGAGCAGTTCTTC. Amino acids: CVSSQLEGGGYEQFF. J is TRBJ2-1 and V is TRBV11-3, with D tentatively TRBD2 (7 bases). The CDR3 covers 15 residues. Germline-derived CDR1 and CDR2 are SGHNT and YENEEA.

This clonotype came up a few times. The chain joins TRBV12-3 or TRBV12-4 to TRBJ1-1; D ambiguous. V lost 5 bases, J lost 1 base, and 5 bases lay in between. The CDR3 contains 12 residues. The CDR3 coding sequence is TGTGCCAGCAGTAGGAGGAACACTGAAGCTTTCTTT. Its protein is CASSRRNTEAFF.

The chain links TRBV6-4 to TRBJ2-3, with D maybe TRBD2 (6 bases). The CDR3 spans 15 residues. The V end was cut by 2 bases, the J end by 1 base, with 10 bases between. Looked up from germline, CDR1 is MRHNA and CDR2 is SNTAGT. CDR3 sequence (DNA): TGTGCCAGCAGTGACGTAACGGGGGGCACAGATACGCAGTATTTT. Encoded protein: CASSDVTGGTDTQYF.

By sample share, this clonotype is medium-sized. This chain joins TRBV6-1 and TRBJ2-7, with 10 nucleotides matching TRBD1. From germline, CDR1 is MNHNS and CDR2 SASEGT. V shed 5 bases, J shed 3 bases, and the junction held 7 bases outside the gene matches. The CDR3 is 15 residues long. The CDR3 DNA reads TGTGCCAGCAGTTCGCCCGGGACAGGGGTCTACGAGCAGTACTTC. Translation gives CASSSPGTGVYEQYF.

On this clonotype itself: The germline gene is not matched at one end of the junction; a read error may be the cause. The chain couples TRBV11-3 to TRBJ2-1; D might be TRBD2 (5 bases). The germline CDR1 and CDR2 sequences are SGHNT and YENEEA. This CDR3 contains 13 residues. The CDR3 DNA reads as TGTGTCAGCAGTTTAGACGGGAACAATGAGCAGATCTTC. Protein sequence: CVSSLDGNNEQIF.

For this clonotype: This is likely a read error, given that the CDR3 carries no conserved phenylalanine or tryptophan at its end. No DNA is shown, since the ends of the CDR3 on it are uncertain; the CDR3 is the one TCRdb lists. The CDR3 sequence: CASSAPRGLALYEHYL. V gene TRBV7-8 combines with J gene TRBJ2-7; the table's D call of TRBD1 was not tested on the DNA. Germline CDR1 reads SGHVS; CDR2 reads FQNEAQ. The CDR3 spans 16 residues, counting both ends.

This clonotype was seen many times. As DNA, the CDR3 is TGTGCCAGCAGCTCGACAGCAGTTACAGATACGCAGTATTTT. Amino acids: CASSSTAVTDTQYF. The V call is TRBV7-3, the J call TRBJ2-3; D may be TRBD1 (5 bases). V dropped 4 bases and J dropped 3 bases, with 11 bases sitting between them. The CDR3 contains 14 residues. Germline V gene lookup returns CDR1 SGHTA and CDR2 FQGTGA.

As concerns this clonotype: One junction end does not reproduce the germline sequence, and a read error may be involved. This chain joins TRBV11-3 and TRBJ1-6; D uncertain. CDR1 and CDR2 (germline): SGHNT, YENEEA. The CDR3 has 15 residues. As DNA, the CDR3 is TGTGCCAACAGTTTTAAGTGGAGCTATAATTCACCCCTCAACTTT. Its translation is CANSFKWSYNSPLNF.

Remarks on this clonotype: One end of the junction does not line up with germline, which may come from a read error. The chain couples TRBV28 to TRBJ2-5; 8 bases line up with TRBD2. This CDR3 is built from 13 residues. Germline loops: CDR1 MDHEN, CDR2 SYDVKM. CDR3 coding DNA: TGTGCCAGCAAACGGGAGGGGGTAGAGTCCCAATACTTC. This gives the protein CASKREGVESQYF.

Turning to this clonotype: This is likely a read error, given that the CDR3 carries no conserved phenylalanine or tryptophan at its end. The DNA is omitted, as the CDR3 cannot be located on it reliably, and the CDR3 follows TCRdb's listing. The chain employs TRBV12-3 or TRBV12-4 and TRBJ2-4. Including both end residues, the CDR3 is 16 amino acids long. CDR3 residues: CASSDGVDGIKNIKYL.

The CDR3 DNA follows: TGTGCCATCAGTGAGTCCATGGCGGCTAGTGCCTTCAATGAGCAGTTCTTC. Translated, it gives CAISESMAASAFNEQFF. The chain carries TRBV10-3 and TRBJ2-1, with D hard to call. The CDR3 loop spans 17 amino acids. Germline V CDR1 and CDR2: ENHRY, SYGVKD. Trimming cost V 0 bases and J 6 bases, with 18 bases left between them.

The genes are TRBV7-6 and TRBJ2-7; D is uncertain. The CDR3 covers 15 residues. From germline, CDR1 is SGHVS and CDR2 FNYEAQ. The V and J ends lost 0 bases and 3 bases respectively, with 12 bases between them. CDR3 in DNA: TGTGCCAGCAGCTTAGCGCCGTCTAGTTTCTACGAGCAGTACTTC. Protein sequence: CASSLAPSSFYEQYF.

Concerning this clonotype itself: A read error is likely, as this CDR3 ends without the conserved phenylalanine or tryptophan. The DNA is omitted, as the CDR3 cannot be located on it reliably, and the CDR3 follows TCRdb's listing. V gene TRBV29-1 combines with J gene TRBJ2-7; the table's D call, TRBD2, has no DNA check behind it. Germline CDR1 is SQVTM and CDR2 is ANQGSEA. The CDR3 contains 14 residues when both ends are counted. The CDR3 is CSVVLSSPPYVQYL.